Following are 27 T cell receptor beta chains from one sample sequenced in a study of STAT5B mutations in CD4+ large granular lymphocyte leukemia (dated by TCRdb to between 2021 and 2024). The library was prepared using the immunoSEQ multiplex PCR assay. Held by TCRdb, this immuneACCESS table contains in-frame sequences only and omits some clones. Under half of the omission traces to an unresolved V gene where checked; the cause of the rest is unknown. Across this sample there are around 35,000 clones, with approximately 74% seen only once. Roughly 0.29% of the sample lies in the top ten. The specimen sequenced was CD4+ T cells from blood buffy coats. The source of these receptors is a human donor in good health.

This chain connects TRBV11-1 to TRBJ1-3; 11 bases agree with TRBD1. Germline V CDR1 and CDR2: SGHAT, FQDESV (reference sequence). With V trimmed by 5 bases and J by 0 bases, 3 bases remained unmatched. This CDR3 is built from 16 residues. CDR3 coding DNA: TGTGCCAGCAGCGCGGGACAGGGGGTCTCTGGAAACACCATATATTTT. It codes for CASSAGQGVSGNTIYF.

The chain combines TRBV19 with TRBJ2-6; TRBD2 aligns across 7 bases. V trimming: 1 base; J trimming: 0 bases; junction bases outside the gene matches: 3. The CDR3 is 17 residues long. Germline V CDR1 and CDR2: LNHDA, SQIVND (reference sequence). The CDR3 DNA follows: TGTGCCAGTAGTATAGGCGGGGGTTCCTCTGGGGCCAACGTCCTGACTTTC. It encodes CASSIGGGSSGANVLTF.

The genes are TRBV19 and TRBJ1-4; a possible D gene is TRBD1 (5 bases). The CDR3 length is 13 residues. V lost 6 bases, J lost 3 bases, and 8 bases lay in between. Germline CDR1 and CDR2: LNHDA and SQIVND (reference sequence). The CDR3 loop is CASSQGSNEKLFF. The CDR3 bases are TGTGCCAGTAGCCAGGGTTCTAATGAAAAACTGTTTTTT.

J is TRBJ2-5 and V is TRBV30, with D perhaps matching TRBD1 (5 bases). CDR3 length: 13 amino acids. V was pared by 5 bases and J by 3 bases, with 13 bases between. Germline V gene data show CDR1 as GTSNPN and CDR2 as SVGIG (reference sequence). The CDR3, as DNA: TGTGCCTGGGTAGGACACCCTAAAGAGACCCAGTACTTC. It yields the protein CAWVGHPKETQYF.

The J gene is TRBJ2-3, the V gene TRBV4-1, with D perhaps TRBD2 (6 bases). This CDR3 contains 15 residues. Germline V gives CDR1 MGHRA, CDR2 YSYEKL. Between the trimmed V and J ends, which lost 6 bases and 2 bases, there was a span of 15 bases. For the CDR3, the DNA is TGCGCCAGCAGACGGACGGGACTTCCCACAGATACGCAGTATTTT. Translated, it gives CASRRTGLPTDTQYF.

The J gene is TRBJ1-1, the V gene TRBV7-9; D remains ambiguous. This CDR3 spans 14 amino acids. Germline loops: CDR1 SEHNR, CDR2 FQNEAQ (reference sequence). V lost 2 bases and J lost 1, with 8 bases in between. CDR3 sequence reads: CASSLIAGNTEAFF. CDR3 nucleotide sequence: TGTGCCAGCAGCTTAATCGCCGGGAACACTGAAGCTTTCTTT.

The chain recombines TRBV19 with TRBJ1-5; 10 positions agree with TRBD1. Germline assignment: CDR1 LNHDA and CDR2 SQIVND (reference sequence). After removal of 4 bases from V and 6 bases from J, the junction contained 12 bases not matched to a gene. The CDR3 has 17 amino acids. CDR3 sequence: CASSKKDRGNWGQPQHF. The CDR3 region has the DNA TGTGCCAGTAGTAAAAAGGACAGGGGGAATTGGGGTCAGCCCCAGCATTTT.

The chain combines TRBV12-5 with TRBJ1-1, with unresolved D. The germline V and J ends were trimmed by 1 base and 3 bases, with 12 bases remaining between them. The CDR3 extends over 15 amino acids. The germline gives CDR1 LGHNT, CDR2 FRNRAP. CDR3 amino acids: CASGLGHDTDTEAFF. The CDR3 DNA follows: TGTGCTAGTGGTTTGGGACATGACACCGACACTGAAGCTTTCTTT.

V and J are TRBV7-2 and TRBJ2-7, with D unresolved. The length of the CDR3 is 12 residues. CDR1 and CDR2 (germline): SGHTA, FQGNSA. Trimming pared 1 base from V and 12 bases from J, leaving 13 bases between. The CDR3 region is CASSLVSGRVYF. The CDR3 DNA follows: TGTGCCAGCAGCTTAGTTTCAGGTCGGGTGTACTTC. Full variable domain (remainder filled in from reference TRBV7-2 and TRBJ2-7): GAGVSQSPSNKVTEKGKDVELRCDPISGHTALYWYRQSLGQGLEFLIYFQGNSAPDKSGLPSDRFSAERTGGSVSTLTIQRTQQEDSAVYLCASSLVSGRVYFGPGTRLTVT.

This chain links TRBV29-1 with TRBJ1-1; 7 nucleotides line up with TRBD1. This CDR3 has 14 residues. Germline V gene sequence: CDR1 SQVTM, CDR2 ANQGSEA. V gave up 5 bases and J gave up 0 bases; unmatched junction bases: 6. In DNA form, the CDR3 reads TGCAGCGTTATGGGACAGCACATGAACACTGAAGCTTTCTTT. Protein product: CSVMGQHMNTEAFF.

The chain's CDR3 is CSVSDSYEQYF. The CDR3 DNA reads TGCAGCGTAAGCGACAGCTACGAGCAGTACTTC. J is TRBJ2-7 and V is TRBV29-1; D might be TRBD1 (5 bases). V lost 6 bases and J lost 3, with 9 bases in between. The CDR3 loop spans 11 amino acids. Germline assignment: CDR1 SQVTM and CDR2 ANQGSEA.

V gene TRBV7-2 combines with J gene TRBJ1-5, with D maybe TRBD1 (5 bases). Trimming removed 3 bases from V and 5 bases from J, with 11 bases in between. This CDR3 is 14 amino acids long. Germline V CDR1 and CDR2: SGHTA, FQGNSA. CDR3 loop: CASSFGGHDQPQHF. CDR3 sequence (DNA): TGTGCCAGCAGCTTTGGGGGTCATGATCAGCCCCAGCATTTT.

The CDR3 protein is CASSRLGGGYGYTF. CDR3 nucleotide sequence: TGTGCCAGCAGTCGTCTTGGGGGGGGCTATGGCTACACCTTC. The chain is built from TRBV6-6 and TRBJ1-2; TRBD1 might be the D (5 bases). This CDR3 comprises 14 residues. V shed 5 bases and J shed 4 bases, with 14 bases lying between them. From germline, CDR1 is MNHNY and CDR2 SVGAGI (reference sequence).

The V and J genes are TRBV11-3 and TRBJ2-1, with 11 bases lining up with TRBD1. The CDR3 is 14 residues long. The trim removed 5 bases at V and 10 bases at J, leaving 7 bases unmatched. From germline, CDR1 is SGHNT and CDR2 YENEEA. The CDR3 DNA sequence: TGTGCCAGCAGCGGGCGGACAGGGGGCGAAGAGCAGTTCTTC. Translation gives CASSGRTGGEEQFF.

This clone occurred once. The V and J genes are TRBV4-2 and TRBJ2-1; D is undetermined. Trimming took off 0 bases at V and 4 bases at J, with 10 bases between the two ends. CDR1 and CDR2 (germline): LGHNA, YNFKEQ. The CDR3 is made up of 15 amino acids. The CDR3 DNA sequence: TGTGCCAGCAGCCAAGACGGCAGATTTTACAATGAGCAGTTCTTC. This gives the protein CASSQDGRFYNEQFF.

The CDR3 DNA sequence: TGTGCCGCGGCAGGCACTAACTATGGCTACACCTTC. Translated: CAAAGTNYGYTF. The chain has TRBV6-6 and TRBJ1-2; D unresolved. Trimming took off 11 bases at V and 0 bases at J, with 10 bases between the two ends. Germline-derived CDR1 and CDR2 are MNHNY and SVGAGI (reference sequence). CDR3 length equals 12 residues.

The rearrangement joins TRBV2 to TRBJ2-7, with 7 bases fitting TRBD2. J was trimmed by 0 bases and V by 3 bases; bases with no gene match: 5. CDR1 and CDR2 (germline): SNHLY, FYNNEI. The CDR3 contains 15 residues. CDR3 residues: CASSDPGTTSYEQYF. In DNA form, the CDR3 reads TGTGCCAGCAGTGATCCCGGGACTACCTCCTACGAGCAGTACTTC.

A few counts support this clone. V gene TRBV11-3 combines with J gene TRBJ2-7; a weak D match, TRBD1 (6 bases). The CDR3 spans 14 residues. Trimming removed 0 bases at V and 4 bases at J, with 10 bases between. Germline lookup yields CDR1 SGHNT and CDR2 YENEEA. The CDR3 is CASSLENRVYEQYF. The CDR3 nucleotides are TGTGCCAGCAGCTTAGAAAACAGGGTTTACGAGCAGTACTTC.

The genes are TRBV11-1 and TRBJ2-5, with 9 bases lining up with TRBD2. Germline V CDR1 and CDR2: SGHAT, FQDESV (reference sequence). V was clipped by 1 base and J by 4 bases; unmatched bases: 4. The CDR3 consists of 15 residues. This chain's CDR3 is CASSLGGGGIETQYF. The CDR3 bases are TGTGCCAGCAGCTTAGGCGGGGGGGGAATAGAGACCCAGTACTTC.

The V call is TRBV7-2, the J call TRBJ2-1, with D perhaps given as TRBD1 or TRBD2 (5 bases each). Trimming took off 4 bases at V and 6 bases at J, with 13 bases between the two ends. This CDR3 has 14 residues. Germline-derived CDR1 and CDR2 are SGHTA and FQGNSA. Here the CDR3 reads CASSSGLGVNEQFF. The CDR3 DNA reads TGTGCCAGCAGCTCGGGGCTAGGTGTCAATGAGCAGTTCTTC.

The chain couples TRBV7-8 to TRBJ1-2; 7 bases align to TRBD1. The ends lost 5 bases at V and 1 base at J; junction bases unmatched: 7. The V gene's germline CDR1 is SGHVS and CDR2 FQNEAQ. CDR3 length: 15 residues. The CDR3 region is CASSPKDRYNYGYTF. In nucleotides, the CDR3 is TGTGCCAGCAGCCCTAAGGACAGGTATAACTATGGCTACACCTTC. The full variable domain, with the rest looked up from reference TRBV7-8 and TRBJ1-2, is GAGVSQSPRYKVAKRGQDVALRCDPISGHVSLFWYQQALGQGPEFLTYFQNEAQLDKSGLPSDRFFAERPEGSVSTLKIQRTQQEDSAVYLCASSPKDRYNYGYTFGSGTRLTVV.

This sequence joins TRBV4-1 and TRBJ2-1, with 14 bases identical to TRBD2. The CDR3 runs to 18 residues. Trimming cost V 1 base and J 0 bases; bases outside gene matches: 2. Per the germline V gene, CDR1 is MGHRA and CDR2 is YSYEKL. As DNA, the CDR3 is TGCGCCAGCAGCCAAGGACTAGCGGGGGGGTACTCCTACAATGAGCAGTTCTTC. This codes for CASSQGLAGGYSYNEQFF.

The V call is TRBV5-1, the J call TRBJ2-2; D not resolved. The length of the CDR3 is 15 residues. Trimming removed 0 bases at V and 1 base at J, with 7 bases between. Germline assignment: CDR1 SGHRS and CDR2 YFSETQ. The CDR3 sequence is CASSLGGLNTGELFF. The DNA for the CDR3 is TGCGCCAGCAGCTTGGGCGGTTTGAACACCGGGGAGCTGTTTTTT.

This chain joins TRBV10-3 and TRBJ1-1, with 7 bases aligning to TRBD1. CDR3 length equals 14 residues. V dropped 2 bases and J dropped 8; count of bases not matched to a gene: 8. The germline V gene encodes CDR1 ENHRY and CDR2 SYGVKD. CDR3 amino acids: CAISERQGYPEAFF. CDR3 nucleotides: TGTGCCATCAGTGAGAGACAGGGCTACCCAGAAGCTTTCTTT.

This chain links TRBV4-3 with TRBJ2-6; D may be TRBD1 (5 bases). CDR1 LGHNA and CDR2 YSLEER come from the germline V gene. V was shortened by 4 bases and J by 4 bases, with 14 bases between the two germline ends. The CDR3 length is 16 residues. Written as DNA, the CDR3 is TGCGCCAGCAGCCTGTTTTGGGGCCGGGGGGCCAACGTCCTGACTTTC. It is translated as CASSLFWGRGANVLTF.

This sequence joins TRBV27 and TRBJ2-1; 11 nucleotides match TRBD2. Per germline, CDR1 MNHEY and CDR2 SMNVEV (reference sequence). Trimming took 5 bases from V and 9 from J; bases not matched to a gene: 12. The CDR3 has 16 amino acids. The chain's CDR3 is CASSRGLAVPMSEQFF. The CDR3 region has the DNA TGTGCCAGCAGTAGGGGACTAGCGGTTCCAATGAGTGAGCAGTTCTTC.

This chain links TRBV7-2 with TRBJ2-5; the match to TRBD2 covers 13 bases. Germline V lookup: CDR1 SGHTA, CDR2 FQGNSA. J lost 2 bases, V lost 1 base, and 1 base had no gene match. The CDR3 spans 16 residues. CDR3 in DNA: TGTGCCAGCAGCTTAGGACTAGCGGGAGGTCAAGAGACCCAGTACTTC. Its translation is CASSLGLAGGQETQYF.